The next 26 T cell receptor beta chains were all read from a single sample in a study of T cells in tuberculosis. Measured with immunoSEQ multiplex PCR; TCRdb has only the in-frame clones, and not every one. Seen here are approximately 35,000 clones, 97% observed once, and the top ten hold approximately 6.2%. Sequenced input: PBMCs. The receptors were sampled from a donor between 10 and 35 years old with latent tuberculosis or without tuberculosis infection.

The chain couples TRBV14 to TRBJ2-7; tentatively, D is TRBD1 (5 bases). This CDR3 is 13 amino acids long. V was shortened by 2 bases and J by 1 base, with 6 bases between the two germline ends. CDR1 is SGHDN and CDR2 is FVKESK in the germline V gene. CDR3 residues: CASSQRGSYEQYF. In DNA form, the CDR3 reads TGTGCCAGCAGCCAAAGGGGTTCCTACGAGCAGTACTTC.

The V call is TRBV18, the J call TRBJ2-7, with 10 bases aligning to TRBD2. The CDR3 sequence is 15 residues long. Germline CDR1 reads KGHSH; CDR2 reads LQKENI. V was clipped by 3 bases and J by 6 bases; unmatched bases: 8. CDR3 sequence (DNA): TGTGCCAGCTCACCCGCCGGGACTAGCGATTCCGAGCAGTACTTC. Translated: CASSPAGTSDSEQYF.

Only one count was recorded for this clone. The genes are TRBV5-4 and TRBJ1-2, with 8 positions matching TRBD1. The CDR3 runs 17 residues. The germline CDR1 and CDR2 sequences are SGHNT and YYREEE (reference sequence). With 8 bases clipped from V and 4 bases from J, the junction kept 19 bases outside the gene matches. The CDR3 is CASSPRTGFGYVYGYTF. The CDR3 DNA sequence: TGTGCCAGTAGCCCACGGACAGGGTTTGGTTACGTCTATGGCTACACCTTC.

CDR3 sequence reads: CASSLAGTNTGELFF. The CDR3 DNA reads as TGTGCCAGCAGCTTAGCAGGGACGAACACCGGGGAGCTGTTTTTT. The genes are TRBV11-3 and TRBJ2-2; D is perhaps TRBD1 (5 bases). Germline V gene data show CDR1 as SGHNT and CDR2 as YENEEA. The CDR3 covers 15 residues. Trimming took off 1 base at V and 0 bases at J, with 6 bases between the two ends.

The chain combines TRBV15 with TRBJ2-7; maybe TRBD1 (6 bases). The CDR3 totals 14 residues. Between the trimmed V and J ends, which lost 8 bases and 3 bases, there was a span of 17 bases. Germline CDR1 LNHNV, CDR2 YYDKDF (reference sequence). The CDR3 region is CATGFGQGSYEQYF. CDR3 bases: TGTGCCACCGGTTTCGGGCAGGGGAGCTACGAGCAGTACTTC.

The chain employs TRBV5-1 and TRBJ2-5, with 11 bases aligning to TRBD2. Looked up from germline, CDR1 is SGHRS and CDR2 is YFSETQ. The J segment lost 2 bases and the V segment lost 4 bases, leaving 19 bases of the junction unmatched. The CDR3 length is 20 residues. The CDR3 is CASSHTSGRSTRGVQETQYF. Here the CDR3 DNA reads TGCGCCAGCAGCCATACTAGCGGGAGAAGCACTCGTGGTGTACAAGAGACCCAGTACTTC.

The chain employs TRBV19 and TRBJ1-1; 8 bases align to TRBD1. Germline V gene lookup returns CDR1 LNHDA and CDR2 SQIVND (reference sequence). V dropped 2 bases and J dropped 0; count of bases not matched to a gene: 8. CDR3 length: 17 residues. This CDR3 is CASSITPGQAVNTEAFF. Here the CDR3 DNA reads TGTGCCAGTAGTATAACTCCGGGACAGGCCGTGAACACTGAAGCTTTCTTT.

The chain employs TRBV4-1 and TRBJ2-6; D gene unclear. Germline CDR1 is MGHRA and CDR2 is YSYEKL. V shed 4 bases and J shed 0 bases, with 10 bases lying between them. CDR3 size: 16 residues. The CDR3: CASSRIQSSGANVLTF. The CDR3 DNA reads TGCGCCAGCAGCCGGATACAGAGCTCTGGGGCCAACGTCCTGACTTTC.

The chain uses TRBV30 and TRBJ1-3; D possibly corresponds to TRBD1 (6 bases). The CDR3 length is 14 residues. V was pared by 5 bases and J by 3 bases, with 14 bases between. Germline loops: CDR1 GTSNPN, CDR2 SVGIG (reference sequence). The CDR3 region has the DNA TGTGCCTGGTACCCCAGGGGCTATGGAAACACCATATATTTT. It specifies CAWYPRGYGNTIYF.

The J gene is TRBJ1-5, the V gene TRBV19; a possible D gene is TRBD1 (6 bases). The CDR3 has 14 amino acids. Germline CDR1 and CDR2: LNHDA and SQIVND (reference sequence). V was clipped by 7 bases and J by 6 bases, with 16 bases between them. The CDR3 DNA is TGTGCCAGTACCAATGGGGGGGCGGGTCAGCCCCAGCATTTT. This encodes CASTNGGAGQPQHF.

This chain connects TRBV18 to TRBJ1-1; D call uncertain. V lost 6 bases and J lost 6, with 14 bases in between. The V gene's germline CDR1 is KGHSH and CDR2 LQKENI. There are 13 residues in the CDR3. The CDR3 protein is CASSPEEGSEAFF. The CDR3 bases are TGTGCCAGCTCCCCCGAGGAGGGTTCTGAAGCTTTCTTT.

The chain carries TRBV12-5 and TRBJ2-1; possible D gene TRBD1, 5 bases. The CDR3 has 16 residues. CDR1 is LGHNT, CDR2 FRNRAP, per germline. Trimming took 8 bases from V and 0 from J, leaving 17 bases between them. The CDR3 protein is CASSGFKGFSYNEQFF. As DNA, the CDR3 is TGTGCTAGTAGTGGGTTTAAGGGGTTCTCCTACAATGAGCAGTTCTTC.

The V gene is TRBV28, the J gene TRBJ1-5; D is unresolved. V shed 4 bases and J shed 0 bases, with 13 bases lying between them. Germline CDR1 reads MDHEN; CDR2 reads SYDVKM. This CDR3 comprises 16 residues. The CDR3 sequence is CASSSGSLYSNQPQHF. CDR3 nucleotide sequence: TGTGCCAGCAGTTCAGGCAGCCTTTATAGCAATCAGCCCCAGCATTTT. Filled out from reference TRBV28 and TRBJ1-5, the complete variable domain reads DVKVTQSSRYLVKRTGEKVFLECVQDMDHENMFWYRQDPGLGLRLIYFSYDVKMKEKGDIPEGYSVSREKKERFSLILESASTNQTSMYLCASSSGSLYSNQPQHFGDGTRLSIL.

The V gene is TRBV13, the J gene TRBJ1-4; a possible D gene is TRBD1 (5 bases). V was clipped by 3 bases and J by 8 bases, with 16 bases between them. Per germline, CDR1 PRHDT and CDR2 FYEKMQ (reference sequence). The CDR3 totals 15 residues. CDR3 sequence: CASSFFEQGEEKLFF. CDR3 in DNA: TGTGCCAGCAGCTTTTTCGAGCAGGGTGAGGAAAAACTGTTTTTT.

This sequence joins TRBV6-1 and TRBJ1-3; tentative D call: TRBD1 (5 bases). Germline lookup yields CDR1 MNHNS and CDR2 SASEGT. V lost 7 bases to trimming and J lost 10 bases, with 23 bases between them. The CDR3 consists of 15 residues. CDR3 loop: CASTRSGTEVRTIYF. CDR3 nucleotides: TGTGCCAGCACAAGAAGCGGGACGGAGGTTCGTACCATATATTTT.

This chain uses TRBV6-4 with TRBJ1-1; D is uncertain. The CDR3 length is 13 residues. V was clipped by 5 bases and J by 0 bases, with 7 bases between them. Germline V gene sequence: CDR1 MRHNA, CDR2 SNTAGT. CDR3 region: CASSSTLNTEAFF. The CDR3 DNA is TGTGCCAGCAGTTCTACCTTGAACACTGAAGCTTTCTTT.

The chain combines TRBV7-6 with TRBJ1-4, with 9 bases lining up with TRBD1. CDR1 is SGHVS and CDR2 is FNYEAQ in the germline V gene. This CDR3 spans 17 amino acids. V was pared by 4 bases and J by 8 bases, with 14 bases of the junction left unmatched. The DNA for the CDR3 is TGTGCCAGCAGCTCAGGGACAGGGAAGGGACTCGAGGAAAAACTGTTTTTT. It translates to CASSSGTGKGLEEKLFF. Full variable domain (remainder filled in from reference TRBV7-6 and TRBJ1-4): GAGVSQSPRYKVTKRGQDVALRCDPISGHVSLYWYRQALGQGPEFLTYFNYEAQQDKSGLPNDRFSAERPEGSISTLTIQRTEQRDSAMYRCASSSGTGKGLEEKLFFGSGTQLSVL.

V is TRBV6-1 and J is TRBJ1-2, with 8 bases aligning to TRBD1. Germline V CDR1 and CDR2: MNHNS, SASEGT. The CDR3 is 15 residues long. Trimming took 5 bases from V and 8 from J; bases not matched to a gene: 13. Here the CDR3 DNA reads TGTGCCAGCAGTATCTCCCGGACAGGGACGGGGGGCTACACCTTC. Protein product: CASSISRTGTGGYTF.

The gene calls are TRBV2 and TRBJ1-1; D is unresolved. CDR3 length: 11 amino acids. Trimming removed 4 bases from V and 7 bases from J, with 7 bases in between. Germline CDR1 is SNHLY and CDR2 is FYNNEI. CDR3 DNA: TGTGCCAGCAGTGTGACAAATGAAGCTTTCTTT. It encodes CASSVTNEAFF. The full variable domain, completed using reference TRBV2 and TRBJ1-1, is EPEVTQTPSHQVTQMGQEVILRCVPISNHLYFYWYRQILGQKVEFLVSFYNNEISEKSEIFDDQFSVERPDGSNFTLKIRSTKLEDSAMYFCASSVTNEAFFGQGTRLTVV.

The genes are TRBV9 and TRBJ2-3, with a possible D match to TRBD1 (6 bases). This CDR3 is built from 15 residues. The V and J ends lost 0 bases and 4 bases respectively, with 12 bases between them. CDR1 and CDR2 (germline): SGDLS, YYNGEE. The CDR3 region has the DNA TGTGCCAGCAGCGTAGGTGGGGGCCGCCCAGATACGCAGTATTTT. This encodes CASSVGGGRPDTQYF.

The genes are TRBV9 and TRBJ1-2, with D perhaps TRBD1 (6 bases). With 2 bases removed from V and 8 bases from J, the gap between germline ends came to 16 bases. The CDR3 length is 14 residues. Germline assignment: CDR1 SGDLS and CDR2 YYNGEE. The CDR3 nucleotides are TGTGCCAGCAGCGTCGCGACAGGCGCCTGGGGCTACACCTTC. Protein product: CASSVATGAWGYTF.

The chain couples TRBV21-1 to TRBJ1-2; TRBD1 is taken as the D call from the table, unchecked against the DNA. TRBV21-1 is a pseudogene segment. The CDR3 spans 13 residues. In DNA, the CDR3 is TGTGCCAGCAGCAAGACAGGGCCCGGGGGCTACACCTTC. This gives the protein CASSKTGPGGYTF.

The V gene is TRBV9, the J gene TRBJ2-3; D uncertain. CDR1 and CDR2 (germline): SGDLS, YYNGEE. The CDR3 has 14 residues. The V gene lost 0 bases and the J gene lost 2 bases, with 7 bases spanning the gap. The CDR3 spells CASSVEPNTDTQYF. CDR3 coding DNA: TGTGCCAGCAGCGTAGAGCCGAACACAGATACGCAGTATTTT.

V usage is TRBV7-8 and J usage is TRBJ2-3, with a tentative D call TRBD2 (6 bases). Germline CDR1 SGHVS, CDR2 FQNEAQ. V was cut by 4 bases and J by 0 bases, with 17 bases left in between. This CDR3 spans 17 amino acids. CDR3 sequence reads: CASSSPPRSGSTDTQYF. CDR3 coding DNA: TGTGCCAGCAGCTCGCCCCCTCGTAGCGGAAGCACAGATACGCAGTATTTT.

This chain links TRBV9 with TRBJ2-2, with 8 bases identical to TRBD1. The V segment lost 3 bases and the J segment 4 bases; nucleotides outside the gene matches: 2. Germline CDR1 SGDLS, CDR2 YYNGEE. The CDR3 has 14 residues. The CDR3 DNA follows: TGTGCCAGCAGCGGGACAGGGACCACCGGGGAGCTGTTTTTT. It yields the protein CASSGTGTTGELFF.

CDR3 amino acids: CASSQDRREEVDEQFF. In DNA form, the CDR3 reads TGTGCCAGCAGCCAAGATAGGCGGGAGGAGGTAGATGAGCAGTTCTTC. The gene calls are TRBV4-2 and TRBJ2-1; 8 bases are a match to TRBD2. The V gene's germline CDR1 is LGHNA and CDR2 YNFKEQ. This CDR3 has 16 amino acids. Losses at the gene ends were 0 bases for V and 8 bases for J; bases not matched to a gene: 9.